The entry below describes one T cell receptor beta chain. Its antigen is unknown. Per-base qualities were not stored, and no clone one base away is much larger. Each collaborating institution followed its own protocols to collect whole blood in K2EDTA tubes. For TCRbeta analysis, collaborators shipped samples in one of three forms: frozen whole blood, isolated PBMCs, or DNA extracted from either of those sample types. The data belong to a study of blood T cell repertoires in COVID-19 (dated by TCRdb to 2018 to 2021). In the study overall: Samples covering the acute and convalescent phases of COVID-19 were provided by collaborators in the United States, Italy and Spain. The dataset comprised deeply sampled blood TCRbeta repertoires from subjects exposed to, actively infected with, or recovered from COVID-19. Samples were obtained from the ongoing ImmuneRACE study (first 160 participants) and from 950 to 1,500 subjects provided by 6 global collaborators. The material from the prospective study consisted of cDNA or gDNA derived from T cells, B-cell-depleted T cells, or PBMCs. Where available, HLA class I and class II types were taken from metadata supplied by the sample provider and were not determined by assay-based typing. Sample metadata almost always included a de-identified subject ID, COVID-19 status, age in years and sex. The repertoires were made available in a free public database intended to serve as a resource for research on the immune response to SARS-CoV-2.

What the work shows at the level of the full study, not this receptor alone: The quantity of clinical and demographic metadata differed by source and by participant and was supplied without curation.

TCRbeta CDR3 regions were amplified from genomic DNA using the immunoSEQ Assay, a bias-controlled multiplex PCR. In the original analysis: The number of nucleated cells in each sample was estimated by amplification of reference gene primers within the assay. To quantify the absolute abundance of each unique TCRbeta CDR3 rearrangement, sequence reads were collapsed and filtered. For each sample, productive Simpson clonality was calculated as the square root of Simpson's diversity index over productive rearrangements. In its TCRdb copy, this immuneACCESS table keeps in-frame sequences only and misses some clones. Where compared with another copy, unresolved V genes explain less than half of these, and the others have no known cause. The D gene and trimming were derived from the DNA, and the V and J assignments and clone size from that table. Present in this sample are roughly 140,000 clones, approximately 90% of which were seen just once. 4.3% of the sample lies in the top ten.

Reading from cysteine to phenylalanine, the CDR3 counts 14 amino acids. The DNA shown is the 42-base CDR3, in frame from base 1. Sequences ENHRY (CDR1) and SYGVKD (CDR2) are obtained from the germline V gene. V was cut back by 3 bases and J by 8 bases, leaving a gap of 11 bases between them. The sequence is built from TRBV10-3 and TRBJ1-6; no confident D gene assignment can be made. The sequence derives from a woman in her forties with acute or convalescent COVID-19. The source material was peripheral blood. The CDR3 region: CAISEYREYSPLHF. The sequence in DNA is TGTGCCATCAGTGAATACAGAGAATATTCACCCCTCCACTTT.